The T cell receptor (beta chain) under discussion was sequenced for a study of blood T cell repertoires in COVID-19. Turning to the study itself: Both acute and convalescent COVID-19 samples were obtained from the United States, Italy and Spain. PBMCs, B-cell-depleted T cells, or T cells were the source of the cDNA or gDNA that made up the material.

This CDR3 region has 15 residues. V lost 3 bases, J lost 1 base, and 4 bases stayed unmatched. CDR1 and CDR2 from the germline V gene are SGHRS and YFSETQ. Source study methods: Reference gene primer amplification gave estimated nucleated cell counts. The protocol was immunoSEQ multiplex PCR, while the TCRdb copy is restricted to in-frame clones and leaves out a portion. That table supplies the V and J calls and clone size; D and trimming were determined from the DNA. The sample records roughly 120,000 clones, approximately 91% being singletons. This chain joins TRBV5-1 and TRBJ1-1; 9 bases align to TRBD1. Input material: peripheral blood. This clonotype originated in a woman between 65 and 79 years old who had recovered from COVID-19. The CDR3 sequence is CASSSQGQGNTEAFF. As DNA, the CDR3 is TGCGCCAGCAGCTCCCAGGGACAGGGGAACACTGAAGCTTTCTTT. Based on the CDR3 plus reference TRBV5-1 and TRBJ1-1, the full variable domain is KAGVTQTPRYLIKTRGQQVTLSCSPISGHRSVSWYQQTPGQGLQFLFEYFSETQRNKGNFPGRFSGRQFSNSRSEMNVSTLELGDSALYLCASSSQGQGNTEAFFGQGTRLTVV.